This T cell receptor (beta chain) originates from a study of shared clonotypes between healthy human individuals. Study-wide context: Donor ages ranged 18 to 49 years: a couple of women, a few men.

An assay was performed, and its level was deep. An even split of each subset's genomic DNA across several immunoSEQ plates was performed. Data came from immunoSEQ multiplex PCR; TCRdb stores just in-frame clones and leaves some out. In the table there are 2.5 million or so clones, approximately 90% of which are singletons. This CDR3 is 13 amino acids long. Germline V lookup: CDR1 SGHRS, CDR2 YFSETQ. The V end was cut by 5 bases, the J end by 1 base, with 8 bases between. This chain uses TRBV5-1 with TRBJ2-3; the D gene is possibly TRBD2 (6 bases). Sample: naive CD4+ T cells sorted from blood. Subset reported: CD45RA+ positively selected. The receptor was derived from a man aged 18-30 years in good health. CDR3 amino acids: CASRAGRTDTQYF. For the CDR3, the DNA is TGCGCCAGCAGGGCGGGACGCACAGATACGCAGTATTTT.